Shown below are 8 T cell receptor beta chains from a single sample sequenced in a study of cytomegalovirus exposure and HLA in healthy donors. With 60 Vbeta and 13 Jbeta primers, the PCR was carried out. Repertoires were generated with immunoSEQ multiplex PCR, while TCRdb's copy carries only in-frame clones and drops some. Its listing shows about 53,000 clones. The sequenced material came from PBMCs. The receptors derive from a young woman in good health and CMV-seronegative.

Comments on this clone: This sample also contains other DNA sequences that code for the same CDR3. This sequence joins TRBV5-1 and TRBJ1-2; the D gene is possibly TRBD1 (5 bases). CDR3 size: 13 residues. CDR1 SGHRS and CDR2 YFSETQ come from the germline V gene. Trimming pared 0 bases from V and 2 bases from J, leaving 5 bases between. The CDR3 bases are TGCGCCAGCAGCTTGGGACAGAACTATGGCTACACCTTC. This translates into CASSLGQNYGYTF.

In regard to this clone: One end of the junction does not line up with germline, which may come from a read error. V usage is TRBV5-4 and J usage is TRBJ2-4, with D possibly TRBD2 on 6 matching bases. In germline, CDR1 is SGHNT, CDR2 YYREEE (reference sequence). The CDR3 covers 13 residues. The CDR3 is CASSLSPGTGENF. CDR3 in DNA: TGTGCCAGCAGCCTGTCGCCAGGAACGGGAGAGAACTTC.

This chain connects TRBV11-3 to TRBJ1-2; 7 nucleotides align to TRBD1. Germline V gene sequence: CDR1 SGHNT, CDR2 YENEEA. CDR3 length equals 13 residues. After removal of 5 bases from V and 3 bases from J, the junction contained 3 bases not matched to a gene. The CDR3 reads CASSDGQDYGYTF. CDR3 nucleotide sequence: TGTGCCAGCAGCGACGGACAGGACTATGGCTACACCTTC.

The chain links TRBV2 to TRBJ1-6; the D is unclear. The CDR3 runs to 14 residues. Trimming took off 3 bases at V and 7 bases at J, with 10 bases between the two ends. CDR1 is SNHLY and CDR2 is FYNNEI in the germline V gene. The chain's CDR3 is CASSDLHTNSPLHF. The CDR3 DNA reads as TGTGCCAGCAGTGACCTCCATACAAATTCACCCCTCCACTTT.

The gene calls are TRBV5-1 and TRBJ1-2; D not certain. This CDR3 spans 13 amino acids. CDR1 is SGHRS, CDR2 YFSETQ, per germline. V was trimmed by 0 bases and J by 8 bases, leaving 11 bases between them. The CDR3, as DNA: TGCGCCAGCAGCTTGGGCGGAGGGAAGGGCTACACCTTC. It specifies CASSLGGGKGYTF.

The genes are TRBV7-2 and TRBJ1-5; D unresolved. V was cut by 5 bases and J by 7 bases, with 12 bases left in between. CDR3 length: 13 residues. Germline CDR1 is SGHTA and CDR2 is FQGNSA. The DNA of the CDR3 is TGTGCCAGCAGCCCTGTGAGGAGCCAGCCCCAGCATTTT. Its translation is CASSPVRSQPQHF.

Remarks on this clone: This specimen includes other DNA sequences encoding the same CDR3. The CDR3 here is CASSPRETQYF. The CDR3, as DNA: TGTGCCAGCTCACCGAGAGAGACCCAGTACTTC. V usage is TRBV18 and J usage is TRBJ2-5; D gene unclear. The CDR3 spans 11 residues. CDR1 is KGHSH, CDR2 LQKENI, per germline. V lost 3 bases and J 4 bases, leaving 3 bases between the germline ends.

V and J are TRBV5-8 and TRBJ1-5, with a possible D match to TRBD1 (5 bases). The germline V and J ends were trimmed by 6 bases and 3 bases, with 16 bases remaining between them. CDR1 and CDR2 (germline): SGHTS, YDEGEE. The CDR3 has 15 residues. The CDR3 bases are TGTGCCAGCAACCAGGGTTTTCGGGTCAATCAGCCCCAGCATTTT. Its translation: CASNQGFRVNQPQHF.